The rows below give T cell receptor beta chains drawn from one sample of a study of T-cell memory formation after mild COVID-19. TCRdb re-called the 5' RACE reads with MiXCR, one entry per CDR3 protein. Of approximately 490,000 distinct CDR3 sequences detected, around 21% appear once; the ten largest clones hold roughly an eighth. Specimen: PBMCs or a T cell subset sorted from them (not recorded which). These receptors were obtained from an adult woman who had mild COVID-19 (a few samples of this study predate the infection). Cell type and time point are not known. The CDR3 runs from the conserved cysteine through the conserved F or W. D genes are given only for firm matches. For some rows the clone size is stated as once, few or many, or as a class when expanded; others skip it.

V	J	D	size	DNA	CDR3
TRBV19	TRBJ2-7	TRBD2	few	TGTGCCAGTAGTTCCCACCATCGACTAGCGGGCGCATCCGAAGGATTTTACGAGCAGTACTTC	CASSSHHRLAGASEGFYEQYF
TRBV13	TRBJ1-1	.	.	TGTGCCAGCAGTTCAGGGGAAGGGACTGAAGCTTTCTTT	CASSSGEGTEAFF
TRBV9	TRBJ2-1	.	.	TGTGCCAGCAGCGTAGTCCCAGCGAGGTCCTACAATGAGCAGTTCTTC	CASSVVPARSYNEQFF
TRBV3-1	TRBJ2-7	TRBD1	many	TGTGCCAGCAGCCAAGATGACAGGGACGAGCAGTACTTC	CASSQDDRDEQYF
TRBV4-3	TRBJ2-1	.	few	TGCGCCAGCAGCCAAGATTTGGAGCCCTACAATGAGCAGTTCTTC	CASSQDLEPYNEQFF
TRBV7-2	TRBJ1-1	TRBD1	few	TGTGCCAGCAGAACGACAGGGGCCGGTGAAGCTTTCTTT	CASRTTGAGEAFF
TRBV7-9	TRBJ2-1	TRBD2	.	TGTGCCAGCAGCTTTGGGACTAGCGGGGTAGGGTCCTACAATGAGCAGTTCTTC	CASSFGTSGVGSYNEQFF
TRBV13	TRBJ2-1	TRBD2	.	TGTGCCAGCAGCTTAGGCTCGAGCGGGGGGGAGCCCGACAATGAGCAGTTCTTC	CASSLGSSGGEPDNEQFF
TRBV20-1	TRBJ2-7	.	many	TGCAGTGCTAGTGGGCCGGGCCAACGGGAAGAGCAGTACTTC	CSASGPGQREEQYF
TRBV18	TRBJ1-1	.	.	TGTGCCAGCTCACCACCGTTCAAGGGGGACGACACTGAAGCTTTCTTT	CASSPPFKGDDTEAFF
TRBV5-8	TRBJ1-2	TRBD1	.	TGTGCCAGCAGCTTAAGAGGGACAGTGAACTATGGCTACACCTTC	CASSLRGTVNYGYTF
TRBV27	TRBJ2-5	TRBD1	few	TGTGCCAGCAGTCCCAGTAAGGGACAGGTCCCCGGGACCCAGTACTTC	CASSPSKGQVPGTQYF
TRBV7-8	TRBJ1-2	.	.	TGTGCCAGCAGCTTAGACATCTATGGCTACACCTTC	CASSLDIYGYTF
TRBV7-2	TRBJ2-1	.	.	TGTGCCAGCAGCCCACTCCCAGGGAGCGCAGGGTACAATGAGCAGTTCTTC	CASSPLPGSAGYNEQFF
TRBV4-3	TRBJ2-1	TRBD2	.	TGCGCCAGCAGCCAAGATAAACTAGCGGGAGGACATTTCAACAATGAGCAGTTCTTC	CASSQDKLAGGHFNNEQFF
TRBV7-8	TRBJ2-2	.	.	TGTGCCAGCAGCTTACATCCCCCCTCACGGATTTCTCCCAACCGGAACACCGGGGAGCTGTTTTTT	CASSLHPPSRISPNRNTGELFF
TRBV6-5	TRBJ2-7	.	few	TGTGCCAGCAGTTACTCCCCAGGGCCAGGCTACGAGCAGTACTTC	CASSYSPGPGYEQYF
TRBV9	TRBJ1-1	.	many	TGTGCCAGCAGCGGACACCTGAACACTGAAGCTTTCTTT	CASSGHLNTEAFF
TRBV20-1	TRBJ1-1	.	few	TGCAGTGCCCCCGGTAGGCCGCTGGGGCACACTGAAGCTTTCTTT	CSAPGRPLGHTEAFF
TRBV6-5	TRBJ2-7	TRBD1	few	TGTGCCAGCAGCTCTAACAGGGGGGAATACTTC	CASSSNRGEYF
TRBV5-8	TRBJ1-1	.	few	TGTGCCAGCAGCTCTCGGGGTGGCAACACTGAAGCTTTCTTT	CASSSRGGNTEAFF
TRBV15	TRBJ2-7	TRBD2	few	TGTGCCACCAGCAGAGCGTTTGGACTAGCGGGACACGAGCAGTACTTC	CATSRAFGLAGHEQYF
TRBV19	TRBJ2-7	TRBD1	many	TGTGCCAGTAGTTACTCCTCCGGGACAGGGGCCTACGAGCAGTACTTC	CASSYSSGTGAYEQYF
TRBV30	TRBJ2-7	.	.	TGTGCCTGGGGCGGGACGGTATACGAGCAGTACTTC	CAWGGTVYEQYF
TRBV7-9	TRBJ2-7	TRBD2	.	TGTGCCAGCAGCACGACTAGCGGGAGGTCCTACGAGCAGTACTTC	CASSTTSGRSYEQYF